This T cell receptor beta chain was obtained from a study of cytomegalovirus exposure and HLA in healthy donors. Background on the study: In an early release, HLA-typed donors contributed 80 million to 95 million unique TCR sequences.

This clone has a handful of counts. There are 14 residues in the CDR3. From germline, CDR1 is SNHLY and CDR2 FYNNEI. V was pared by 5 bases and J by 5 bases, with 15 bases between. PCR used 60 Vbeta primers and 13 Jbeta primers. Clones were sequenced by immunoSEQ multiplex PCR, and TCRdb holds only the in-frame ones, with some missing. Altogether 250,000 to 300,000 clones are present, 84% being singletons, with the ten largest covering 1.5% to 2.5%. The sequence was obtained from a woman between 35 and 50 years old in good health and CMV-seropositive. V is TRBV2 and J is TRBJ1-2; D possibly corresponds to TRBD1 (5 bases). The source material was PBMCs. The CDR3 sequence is CASSFGQGVYGYTF. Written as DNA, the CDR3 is TGTGCCAGCAGTTTCGGACAAGGAGTATATGGCTACACCTTC.